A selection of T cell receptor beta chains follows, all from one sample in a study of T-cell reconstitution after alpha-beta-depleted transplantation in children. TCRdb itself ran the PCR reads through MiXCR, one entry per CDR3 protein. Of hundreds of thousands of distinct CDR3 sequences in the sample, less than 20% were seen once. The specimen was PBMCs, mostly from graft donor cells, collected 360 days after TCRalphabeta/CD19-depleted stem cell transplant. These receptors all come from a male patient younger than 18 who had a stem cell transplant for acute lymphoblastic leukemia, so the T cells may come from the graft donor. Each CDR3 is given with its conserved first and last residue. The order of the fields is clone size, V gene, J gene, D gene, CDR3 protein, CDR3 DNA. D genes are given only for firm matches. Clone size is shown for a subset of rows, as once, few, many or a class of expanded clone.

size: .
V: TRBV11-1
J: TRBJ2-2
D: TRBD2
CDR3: CASSLVPISGANNTGELFF
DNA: TGTGCCAGCAGCTTAGTTCCCATTAGCGGGGCGAATAACACCGGGGAGCTGTTTTTT

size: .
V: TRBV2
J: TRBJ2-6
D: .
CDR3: CASSDGTELLTF
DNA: TGTGCCAGCAGTGATGGGACGGAGCTACTGACTTTC

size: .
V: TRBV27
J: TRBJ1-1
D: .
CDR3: CASSLSGLLNTEAFF
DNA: TGTGCCAGCAGTTTATCAGGGCTATTGAACACTGAAGCTTTCTTT

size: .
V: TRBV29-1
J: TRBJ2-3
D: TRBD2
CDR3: CSVESSLAVYTDTQYF
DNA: TGCAGCGTTGAATCAAGCCTAGCGGTCTACACAGATACGCAGTATTTT

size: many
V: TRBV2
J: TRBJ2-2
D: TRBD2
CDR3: CASSESAGGWNLGELFF
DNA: TGTGCCAGCAGTGAAAGTGCGGGGGGGTGGAACCTCGGGGAGCTGTTTTTT

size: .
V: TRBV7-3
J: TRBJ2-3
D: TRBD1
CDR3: CASSLTGIYTDTQYF
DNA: TGTGCCAGCAGCCTGACAGGGATTTACACAGATACGCAGTATTTT

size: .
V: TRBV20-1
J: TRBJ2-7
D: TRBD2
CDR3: CSARDPGTSGRVLEQYF
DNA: TGCAGTGCTAGAGATCCCGGGACTAGCGGGAGGGTCCTCGAGCAGTACTTC

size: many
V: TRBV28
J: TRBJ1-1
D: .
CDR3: CASSWRGAKNTEAFF
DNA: TGTGCCAGCAGTTGGAGGGGGGCGAAGAACACTGAAGCTTTCTTT

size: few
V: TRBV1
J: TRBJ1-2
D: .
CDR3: CTSSHCLGGYTF
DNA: TGCACCAGCAGCCACTGCCTGGGGGGCTACACCTTC

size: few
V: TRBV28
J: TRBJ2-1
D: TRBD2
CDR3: CASSRSGRAHEQFF
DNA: TGTGCCAGCAGTCGTAGCGGGAGGGCTCATGAGCAGTTCTTC

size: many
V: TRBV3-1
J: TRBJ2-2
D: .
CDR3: CASSQVRSGELFF
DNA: TGTGCCAGCAGCCAAGTGCGGTCCGGGGAGCTGTTTTTT

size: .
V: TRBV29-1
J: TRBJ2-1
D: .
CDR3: CSVEDPGRQSRNEQFF
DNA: TGCAGCGTTGAAGACCCGGGACGGCAGAGCCGGAATGAGCAGTTCTTC

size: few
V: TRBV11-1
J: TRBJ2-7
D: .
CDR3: CASSLMVLGTEQYF
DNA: TGTGCCAGCAGCTTAATGGTGTTGGGGACCGAGCAGTACTTC

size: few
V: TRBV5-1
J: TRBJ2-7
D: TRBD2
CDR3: CASSTTPSSGHEQYF
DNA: TGCGCCAGCAGCACAACTCCTTCTAGCGGCCACGAGCAGTACTTC

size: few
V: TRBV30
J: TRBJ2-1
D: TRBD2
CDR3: CAWRLGLAEVDEQFF
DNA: TGTGCCTGGAGGTTGGGACTAGCGGAGGTGGATGAGCAGTTCTTC

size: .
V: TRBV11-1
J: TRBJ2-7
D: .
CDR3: CASSSIGGSLYEQYF
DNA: TGTGCCAGCAGTTCCATTGGGGGGAGTCTCTACGAGCAGTACTTC

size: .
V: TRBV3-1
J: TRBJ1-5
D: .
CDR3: CASSATGTNQPQHF
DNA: TGTGCCAGCAGCGCAACAGGGACGAATCAGCCCCAGCATTTT

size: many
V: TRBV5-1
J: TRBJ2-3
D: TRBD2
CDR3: CASSPFSGSLSPDTQYF
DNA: TGCGCCAGCAGCCCTTTTAGCGGGAGTCTAAGTCCCGATACGCAGTATTTT

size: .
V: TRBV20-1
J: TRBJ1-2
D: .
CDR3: CSARDGTATSSFGYGYTF
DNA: TGCAGTGCTAGAGATGGAACGGCGACTTCCTCCTTTGGGTATGGCTACACCTTC

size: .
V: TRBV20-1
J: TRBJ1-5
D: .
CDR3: CSGKPGVQPQHF
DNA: TGCAGTGGTAAGCCAGGGGTTCAGCCCCAGCATTTT

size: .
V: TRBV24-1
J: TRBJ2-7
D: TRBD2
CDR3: CATSLTDGGEQYF
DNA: TGTGCCACCAGCCTAACGGACGGGGGGGAGCAGTACTTC

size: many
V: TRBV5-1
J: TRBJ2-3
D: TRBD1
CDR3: CASSRDRGYTDTQYF
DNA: TGCGCCAGCAGCCGGGACAGGGGGTACACAGATACGCAGTATTTT

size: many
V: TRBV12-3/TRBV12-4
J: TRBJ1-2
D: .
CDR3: CASSLIVSYGYTF
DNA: TGTGCCAGCAGTTTAATTGTCAGCTATGGCTACACCTTC

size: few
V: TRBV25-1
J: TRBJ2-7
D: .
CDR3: CASSDWGRAAGCNF
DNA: TGTGCCAGCAGTGACTGGGGCAGGGCTGCGGGCTGCAACTTC

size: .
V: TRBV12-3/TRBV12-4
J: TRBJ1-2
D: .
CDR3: CASTIEPGMGGYTF
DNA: TGTGCCAGCACCATTGAGCCGGGGATGGGTGGCTACACCTTC

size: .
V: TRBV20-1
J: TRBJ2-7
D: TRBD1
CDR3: CSARTGTGGTEQYF
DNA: TGCAGTGCACGGACCGGGACAGGGGGCACCGAGCAGTACTTC

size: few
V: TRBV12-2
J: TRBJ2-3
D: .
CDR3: CASRLAAGEYTDTQYF
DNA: TGTGCAAGTCGCTTAGCAGCGGGGGAATACACAGATACGCAGTATTTT

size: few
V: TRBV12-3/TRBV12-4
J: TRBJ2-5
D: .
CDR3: CASSPTTGMGETQYF
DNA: TGTGCCAGCAGTCCTACTACAGGGATGGGGGAGACCCAGTACTTC

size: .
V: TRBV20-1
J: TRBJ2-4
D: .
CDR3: CSARGGVVGINIQYF
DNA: TGCAGTGCTAGAGGCGGCGTGGTGGGAATAAACATTCAGTACTTC

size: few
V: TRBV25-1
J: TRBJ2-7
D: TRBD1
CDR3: CASTPGTVTYEQYF
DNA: TGTGCCAGCACCCCCGGGACAGTGACCTACGAGCAGTACTTC

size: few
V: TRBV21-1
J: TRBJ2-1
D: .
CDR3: CASRRAGTNRGNNEQFF
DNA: TGTGCCAGCAGGCGAGCGGGAACAAACCGAGGTAACAATGAGCAGTTCTTC

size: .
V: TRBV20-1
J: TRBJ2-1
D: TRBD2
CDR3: CRCSTGLAFNEQFF
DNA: TGCAGATGCTCCACGGGACTAGCTTTCAATGAGCAGTTCTTC

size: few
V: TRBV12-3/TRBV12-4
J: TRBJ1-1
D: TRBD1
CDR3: CASWVRDRDHTEAFF
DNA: TGTGCCAGCTGGGTAAGGGACAGGGACCACACTGAAGCTTTCTTT

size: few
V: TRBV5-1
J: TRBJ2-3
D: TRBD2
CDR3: CASSLRLAGGTTDTQYF
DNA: TGCGCCAGCAGCTTGCGGCTAGCGGGAGGGACCACAGATACGCAGTATTTT

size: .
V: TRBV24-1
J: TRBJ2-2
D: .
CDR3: CATSDFRGGTGELFF
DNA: TGTGCCACCAGTGATTTTCGCGGCGGCACCGGGGAGCTGTTTTTT

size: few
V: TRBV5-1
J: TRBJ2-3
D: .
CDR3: CASSLDGAGSDTDTQYF
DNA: TGCGCCAGCAGCTTGGACGGCGCGGGAAGCGACACAGATACGCAGTATTTT

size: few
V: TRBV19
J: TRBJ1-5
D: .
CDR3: CASIEAPGPQHF
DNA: TGTGCCAGCATAGAGGCCCCGGGGCCCCAGCATTTT

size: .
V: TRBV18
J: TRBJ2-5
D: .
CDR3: CASSPRVWETQYF
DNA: TGTGCCAGCTCACCACGGGTATGGGAGACCCAGTACTTC

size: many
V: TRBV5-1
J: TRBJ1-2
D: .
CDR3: CASSLEDGVTYGYTF
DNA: TGCGCCAGCAGCTTGGAGGATGGGGTGACCTATGGCTACACCTTC

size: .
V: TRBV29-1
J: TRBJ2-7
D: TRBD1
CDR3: CSALTGGRGEQYF
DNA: TGCAGCGCCTTAACAGGGGGCCGGGGCGAGCAGTACTTC

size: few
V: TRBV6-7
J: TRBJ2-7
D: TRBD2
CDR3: CASSYVVASGSTYEQYF
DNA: TGTGCCAGCAGTTACGTCGTGGCTAGCGGGAGTACCTACGAGCAGTACTTC

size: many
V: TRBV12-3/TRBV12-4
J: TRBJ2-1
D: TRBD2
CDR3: CASSLGSGINEQFF
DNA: TGTGCCAGCAGTTTGGGTAGCGGGATAAATGAGCAGTTCTTC

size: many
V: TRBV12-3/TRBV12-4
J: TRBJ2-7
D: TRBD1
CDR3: CASSPGQGSYEQYF
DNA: TGTGCCAGCAGCCCAGGACAGGGGAGCTACGAGCAGTACTTC

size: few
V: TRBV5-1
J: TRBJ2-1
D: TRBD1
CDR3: CASSLRDRGSYNEQFF
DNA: TGCGCCAGCAGCTTGCGGGACAGGGGAAGCTACAATGAGCAGTTCTTC

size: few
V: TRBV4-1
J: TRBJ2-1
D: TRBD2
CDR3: CASSRQPGLDEQFF
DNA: TGCGCCAGCAGCCGGCAACCGGGACTAGATGAGCAGTTCTTC

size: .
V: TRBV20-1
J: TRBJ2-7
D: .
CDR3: CSASKGAATYEQYF
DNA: TGCAGTGCTAGCAAGGGAGCCGCCACCTACGAGCAGTACTTC

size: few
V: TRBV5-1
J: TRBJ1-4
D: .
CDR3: CASSLRGVNEKLFF
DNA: TGCGCCAGCAGCTTGAGGGGTGTGAACGAAAAACTGTTTTTT

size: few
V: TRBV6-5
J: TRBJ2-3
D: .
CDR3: CASSYGGPLDTQYF
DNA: TGTGCCAGCAGTTACGGCGGGCCTCTGGATACGCAGTATTTT

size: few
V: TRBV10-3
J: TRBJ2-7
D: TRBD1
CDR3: CAISDVNRGNEQYF
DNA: TGTGCCATCAGTGATGTTAACAGGGGTAACGAGCAGTACTTC

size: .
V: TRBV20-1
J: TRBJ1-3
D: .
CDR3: CSARDIQATPLSGNTIYF
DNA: TGCAGTGCTAGGGACATACAGGCCACCCCGCTCTCTGGAAACACCATATATTTT

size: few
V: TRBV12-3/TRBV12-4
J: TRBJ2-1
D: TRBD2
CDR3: CASKLAGYNEQFF
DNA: TGTGCCAGCAAACTAGCGGGGTACAATGAGCAGTTCTTC

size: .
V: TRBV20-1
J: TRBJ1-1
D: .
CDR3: CSASMNNILNTEAFF
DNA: TGCAGTGCTAGTATGAACAATATCTTGAACACTGAAGCTTTCTTT

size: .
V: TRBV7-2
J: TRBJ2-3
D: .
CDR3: CASSLDSGDTQYF
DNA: TGTGCCAGCAGCTTAGATTCTGGAGATACGCAGTATTTT

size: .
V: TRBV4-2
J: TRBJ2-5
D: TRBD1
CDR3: CASSYRGQQETQYF
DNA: TGTGCCAGCAGTTACAGGGGGCAGCAAGAGACCCAGTACTTC

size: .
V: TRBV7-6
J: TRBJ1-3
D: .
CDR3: CASSRGGRQSSGNTIYF
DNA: TGTGCCAGCAGCCGAGGCGGCCGACAGAGCTCTGGAAACACCATATATTTT

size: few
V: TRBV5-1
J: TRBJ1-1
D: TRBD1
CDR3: CASSGRQGTANTEAFF
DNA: TGCGCCAGCAGCGGTAGACAGGGGACAGCGAACACTGAAGCTTTCTTT

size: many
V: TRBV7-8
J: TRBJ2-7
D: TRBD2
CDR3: CASKSGGSYEQYF
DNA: TGTGCCAGCAAGTCCGGGGGGTCCTACGAGCAGTACTTC

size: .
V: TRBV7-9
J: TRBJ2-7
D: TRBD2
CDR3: CASSSPRLAGSYEQYF
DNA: TGTGCCAGCAGCTCCCCGAGACTAGCGGGCTCCTACGAGCAGTACTTC

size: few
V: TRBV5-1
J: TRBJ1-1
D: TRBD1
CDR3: CASSLGQGVRRGTEAFF
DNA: TGCGCCAGCAGCTTGGGACAGGGGGTACGAAGGGGCACTGAAGCTTTCTTT